This T cell receptor (beta chain) is drawn from a study of blood T cell repertoires in COVID-19. Study overall: The United States, Italy and Spain provided the acute and convalescent COVID-19 samples. Sources were T cells, B-cell-depleted T cells, or PBMCs; the material itself was cDNA or gDNA.

V was trimmed by 1 base and J by 4 bases, leaving 5 bases between them. Germline V lookup: CDR1 MNHNS, CDR2 SASEGT. This CDR3 contains 12 residues. The authors' processing: Scientists estimated how many nucleated cells there were by amplifying reference gene primers. Using immunoSEQ multiplex PCR, the repertoire was profiled, and TCRdb retains in-frame clones only, with some absent. That table gives V, J and clone size, and the DNA gave D and trimming. The data contain 100,000 or so clones, nearly 90% of them singletons. The TCR comes from a man aged 45-65 years with active COVID-19. The chain recombines TRBV6-1 with TRBJ2-7; no firm D call. Sequencing was performed on peripheral blood. For the CDR3, the DNA is TGTGCCAGCAGTGAAGTGAGTTACGAGCAGTACTTC. Its translation: CASSEVSYEQYF.